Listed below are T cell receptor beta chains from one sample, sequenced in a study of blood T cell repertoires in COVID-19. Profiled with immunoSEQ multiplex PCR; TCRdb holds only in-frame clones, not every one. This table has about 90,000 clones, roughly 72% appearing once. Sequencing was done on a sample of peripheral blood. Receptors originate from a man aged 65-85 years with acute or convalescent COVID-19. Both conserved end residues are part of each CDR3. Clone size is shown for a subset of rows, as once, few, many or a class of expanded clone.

CASSFISTDTQYF	-	TRBV5-6	TRBJ2-3
CASSSTGTSNEQFF	-	TRBV7-9	TRBJ2-1
CAISESGRGGYTF	-	TRBV10-3	TRBJ1-2
CASSKTGPNTGELFF	-	TRBV5-4	TRBJ2-2
CTSSQAGGPKSYNEQFF	-	TRBV1	TRBJ2-1
CASSPWGQGNTGELFF	-	TRBV7-9	TRBJ2-2
CATSGDDRSGQETQYF	-	TRBV24-1	TRBJ2-5
CASRKDRGQTEAFF	-	TRBV6-5	TRBJ1-1
CASSESHSNQPQHF	-	TRBV10-2	TRBJ1-5
CAMGGLSDSYGYTF	-	TRBV19	TRBJ1-2
CASSLIGRANTGELFF	-	TRBV5-8	TRBJ2-2
CASSDRGYNNEQFF	-	TRBV19	TRBJ2-1
CASSFTGNTEAFF	-	TRBV5-1	TRBJ1-1
CASSPQGGGGSPLHF	-	TRBV6-6	TRBJ1-6
CASSEDRANTEAFF	-	TRBV2	TRBJ1-1
CASSYTRDSHNEQFF	-	TRBV7-3	TRBJ2-1
CASSLVRGRTDTQYF	-	TRBV7-6	TRBJ2-3
CASSLSIQGWSPLHF	few	TRBV27	TRBJ1-6